This TCR beta chain was sequenced in a study of identical twins (TCRdb year 2016). With regard to the full study: To test whether fetal clonotypes persist, this study deep-sequenced TCR alpha and beta repertoires from monozygotic twins, from unrelated adults of various ages, and from cord blood. Replicate twin experiments were performed at different times using different library preparation protocols to rule out contamination.

Points the paper makes about the study in general: Because the same donors could not be followed over many years, the conclusions depended on cross-sectional statistical analysis. The excess sharing between twins in beta out-of-frame sequences was weaker because fewer shared sequences reduced the signal-to-noise ratio. Abundant cord blood beta clonotypes carried fewer insertions; young adult naive repertoires showed a weaker similar trend, while memory repertoires showed none. Zero-insertion analyses could be partly confounded by invariant T cells such as MAIT and iNKT, though diverse VJ usage argued against such confounding for most clonotypes. Compared with coincidental sharing between unrelated individuals, out-of-frame TCR alpha sequences shared between twins had an excess of sequences with low generation probability. In monozygotic twins, recombination models systematically underestimated out-of-frame TCR alpha sharing, but the models matched the sharing seen between unrelated individuals.

Libraries were built with 5' RACE. TCRdb shows the sequencer as Illumina HiSeq 2000. A universal primer binding site was introduced by template switching, and a unique molecular identifier was present in the final cDNA, enabling accurate counting of TCR cDNA molecules. Specific primers in the conserved constant-segment region were used to synthesize first-strand cDNA for TCR alpha and beta chains. Each cDNA library was double barcoded, with a SMART-Mk sample barcode plus Illumina barcodes, to control for contamination. TruSeq adapter sequences and Illumina sample barcodes were added in two successive PCR steps. The TCR alpha and beta cDNA libraries were sequenced on the Illumina HiSeq platform using custom primers. On the study's bioinformatics: Raw reads were processed with MiGEC to extract unique molecular identifiers, and MiXCR was used to determine CDR3 positions. Recombination models were inferred per individual with the repgenHMM and IGoR tools using an EM algorithm. The tcR package in R was used for shared clonotype analysis, with sharing normalized by the product of cloneset sizes. Out-of-frame nonproductive sequences were analyzed to study raw recombination free of thymic and clonal selection effects. Clones were called with MiXCR by TCRdb after fastp trimmed the public reads at Q25, and only in-frame beta chains were retained. CDR3 protein sequences are deduplicated, and each keeps its most common genes and DNA. Clone size and V and J calls follow TCRdb, not the original study. The sample data list 450,000 or so distinct CDR3 sequences, and about 18% of these were observed just once. The ten largest clones represent 9.5% to 15% of the sample.

In its sample, this clonotype was seen a few times. The specificity of this receptor is unknown. Qualities for individual bases were not recorded, and no much larger clone is one base off. The CDR3 contains 12 residues, cysteine and phenylalanine counted. The DNA shown is the 36-base CDR3, in frame from base 1. CDR1 and CDR2 (SGHVS, FNYEAQ) derive from the germline V gene. V is cut by 5 bases and J by 7 bases, and the space between the germline ends is 12 bases. Only healthy Caucasian donors were included. The researchers also sequenced three unrelated adults who were not twins: a male aged 18 to 30, a male aged 50 to 59, and a female aged 50 to 59. Miltenyi CD45RO+ enrichment and human naive T-cell isolation kits were used to isolate memory (CD45RO+) and naive T cells from PBMC.

The clonotype was recovered from a man aged 45-65 years in good health. The rearrangement combines TRBV7-6 with TRBJ2-7; no D gene is confidently identified. The sample taken for sequencing was naive T cells sorted from blood. This specimen's cell subset or site label, per the study, means: cells isolated with a human naive T-cell isolation kit. The CDR3 reads CASSPLLGEQYF. Read as DNA, the sequence is TGTGCCAGCAGCCCCCTCCTCGGGGAGCAGTACTTC.